This section outlines one T cell receptor beta chain sequence together with its context. The clone's antigen remains unknown. The record has no base qualities; no much larger clone is one base away. For sequencing, an Illumina HiSeq 1500 was employed. TCRdb trimmed public reads at Q25 via fastp, called clones via MiXCR and kept in-frame beta chains. Rows are combined by CDR3 protein, so each entry shows the most common genes and DNA. This sample gives about 180,000 distinct CDR3 sequences in total; about a sixth of them show up just once. Less than 25% of the sample rests with the top ten. The source of the sample is a study of T cell repertoires in cytomegalovirus infection (dated by TCRdb to about 2019). For context, the study as a whole: Donor HLA type was relevant to the analysis, as public TCR beta signatures indicated carriage of CMV infection together with the matching HLA type.

General study outcomes and caveats: Carriers of CMV infection plus the relevant HLA type were discriminated by the cumulative frequency of public TCR beta family members in the study cohort and in an independent roughly 380-donor cohort. In the ex vivo response, HLA-C-restricted CMV-specific TCR beta clonotypes were dominant, and in two of eight donors the single most frequent clonotype came from this HLA-C-restricted group.

Input material: CD8+ T cells from PBMCs. The source is a human donor in good health (CMV status not recorded). Some clones in this sample may be carry-over from other donors' samples.

The CDR3 corresponds to CASSEFRVRGQFF. Read as DNA, the sequence is TGTGCCAGCAGTGAATTCAGGGTCAGGGGGCAGTTCTTC. The chain uses TRBV6-2 or TRBV6-3 and TRBJ2-1, and possibly TRBD1, on 6 matching bases. Via the germline V gene, CDR1 is MNHEY and CDR2 SVGEGT. Trimming at the junction amounts to 5 bases on V and 12 bases on J, and the germline ends lie 17 bases apart. Taken from cysteine to phenylalanine, the CDR3 has 13 residues. Left in the record is the CDR3 DNA by itself, 39 bases read in frame from the first base.